The rows below give T cell receptor beta chains drawn from one sample of a study of T cells in Graves' hyperthyroidism and ophthalmopathy. TCRdb processed the multiplex PCR reads anew with MiXCR; each CDR3 protein has one entry. The sample contains about 510,000 distinct CDR3 sequences, 12% to 15% of which appear only once. Sequencing was performed on blood. These receptors all stem from a woman between 40 and 50 years old with Graves' hyperthyroidism. The CDR3 runs from the conserved cysteine through the conserved F or W. The order of the fields is D gene, clone size, V gene, J gene, CDR3 protein, CDR3 DNA. A D gene is named only where the DNA matches it firmly. Part of the rows lack a size; the others show once, few, many or a class for expanded clones.

d_call: TRBD1
clone_size: few
v_call: TRBV5-1
j_call: TRBJ2-5
cdr3_aa: CASSWDPPGQPRETQYF
cdr3_nt: TGCGCCAGCAGCTGGGATCCCCCGGGACAGCCACGGGAGACCCAGTACTTC

d_call: TRBD1
clone_size: once
v_call: TRBV4-1
j_call: TRBJ2-7
cdr3_aa: CASSQVFGQGIGEQYF
cdr3_nt: TGCGCCAGCAGCCAAGTCTTCGGACAGGGGATAGGCGAGCAGTACTTC

d_call: TRBD1
clone_size: -
v_call: TRBV3-1
j_call: TRBJ1-2
cdr3_aa: CASSPGTGEEYGYTF
cdr3_nt: TGTGCCAGCAGCCCGGGGACAGGGGAGGAATATGGCTACACCTTC

d_call: TRBD2
clone_size: few
v_call: TRBV19
j_call: TRBJ2-7
cdr3_aa: CASSMLGLAGYEQYF
cdr3_nt: TGTGCCAGTAGTATGTTGGGACTAGCGGGCTACGAGCAGTACTTC

d_call: TRBD1
clone_size: few
v_call: TRBV30
j_call: TRBJ2-2
cdr3_aa: CAWSVFRTGGTGELFF
cdr3_nt: TGTGCCTGGAGTGTATTTCGGACAGGGGGAACCGGGGAGCTGTTTTTT

d_call: -
clone_size: -
v_call: TRBV7-9
j_call: TRBJ2-3
cdr3_aa: CASSLGVAEADTQYF
cdr3_nt: TGTGCCAGCAGCTTAGGCGTAGCGGAAGCCGATACGCAGTATTTT

d_call: -
clone_size: many
v_call: TRBV7-2
j_call: TRBJ1-4
cdr3_aa: CASSFQATDEKLFF
cdr3_nt: TGTGCCAGCAGCTTCCAGGCGACAGACGAAAAACTGTTTTTT

d_call: TRBD2
clone_size: many
v_call: TRBV13
j_call: TRBJ2-7
cdr3_aa: CASSLRGTSGAYEQYF
cdr3_nt: TGTGCCAGCAGCTTACGTGGGACTAGCGGAGCCTACGAGCAGTACTTC

d_call: TRBD1
clone_size: -
v_call: TRBV12-3/TRBV12-4
j_call: TRBJ2-7
cdr3_aa: CASSFRQGGINEQYF
cdr3_nt: TGTGCCAGCAGTTTTAGACAGGGGGGAATCAACGAGCAGTACTTC

d_call: -
clone_size: many
v_call: TRBV20-1
j_call: TRBJ2-3
cdr3_aa: CSASPPGAEAQYF
cdr3_nt: TGCAGTGCTAGCCCTCCGGGGGCAGAGGCGCAGTATTTT

d_call: -
clone_size: many
v_call: TRBV2
j_call: TRBJ2-6
cdr3_aa: CASSEGGQSSGANVLTF
cdr3_nt: TGTGCCAGCAGTGAGGGGGGGCAGTCCTCTGGGGCCAACGTCCTGACTTTC

d_call: TRBD2
clone_size: -
v_call: TRBV20-1
j_call: TRBJ2-1
cdr3_aa: CSATSSGSSYNEQFF
cdr3_nt: TGCAGTGCTACCTCCAGCGGGAGCTCCTACAATGAGCAGTTCTTC

d_call: TRBD2
clone_size: many
v_call: TRBV7-2
j_call: TRBJ2-3
cdr3_aa: CASSLRGSPDTQYF
cdr3_nt: TGTGCCAGCAGCTTACGCGGGAGCCCAGATACGCAGTATTTT

d_call: TRBD2
clone_size: -
v_call: TRBV24-1
j_call: TRBJ2-1
cdr3_aa: CATSDFSGRAQEQFF
cdr3_nt: TGTGCCACCAGTGATTTTAGCGGGAGGGCCCAAGAGCAGTTCTTC

d_call: -
clone_size: many
v_call: TRBV12-3/TRBV12-4
j_call: TRBJ2-7
cdr3_aa: CASSLEGLGEQYF
cdr3_nt: TGTGCCAGCAGTTTGGAGGGGCTAGGCGAGCAGTACTTC

d_call: TRBD1
clone_size: many
v_call: TRBV6-1
j_call: TRBJ2-2
cdr3_aa: CASSRGQVGNTGELFF
cdr3_nt: TGTGCCAGCAGTCGGGGACAGGTGGGGAACACCGGGGAGCTGTTTTTT